A selection of T cell receptor beta chains follows, all from one sample in a study of shared clonotypes between healthy human individuals. TCRdb keeps only in-frame clones here, not all; method: immunoSEQ multiplex PCR. The data show about 1.1 million clones, with approximately 80% seen just once and 0.89% held by the top ten. Input material: memory CD4+ T cells from PBMCs. The receptors were sampled from a man between 18 and 35 years old in good health. Some clones in this sample may be carry-over from other donors' samples. Each CDR3 is given with its conserved first and last residue. A D gene is named only where the DNA matches it firmly. Size values are once, few and many counts, or a class for expanded clones, and some rows have none.

clone size: -; J gene: TRBJ1-1; D gene: TRBD1; V gene: TRBV18; CDR3 DNA: TGTGCCAGCTCATCCTCCGGGACAGGGGTAGCTTTCTTT; CDR3 protein: CASSSSGTGVAFF
clone size: once; J gene: TRBJ1-6; D gene: -; V gene: TRBV27; CDR3 DNA: TGTGCCAGCAGTTTGTTAGGGCCAGAGAGGTCACCCCTCCACTTT; CDR3 protein: CASSLLGPERSPLHF
clone size: -; J gene: TRBJ2-7; D gene: -; V gene: TRBV2; CDR3 DNA: TGTGCCAGCAGTGAGCGACGCCAAGGCTACGAGCAGTACTTC; CDR3 protein: CASSERRQGYEQYF
clone size: many; J gene: TRBJ2-2; D gene: -; V gene: TRBV10-3; CDR3 DNA: TGTGCCATCAGTGAGTCGGGGCGGCCTTTACTTATAATGGGCACCGGGGAGCTGTTTTTT; CDR3 protein: CAISESGRPLLIMGTGELFF
clone size: -; J gene: TRBJ2-5; D gene: -; V gene: TRBV9; CDR3 DNA: TGTGCCAGCAGCGCCGGACGGCCCCTCCAAGAGACCCAGTACTTC; CDR3 protein: CASSAGRPLQETQYF
clone size: many; J gene: TRBJ2-5; D gene: -; V gene: TRBV5-1; CDR3 DNA: TGCGCCAGCAGCTTGACGACGGGAGAGGCAGAGACCCAGTACTTC; CDR3 protein: CASSLTTGEAETQYF
clone size: -; J gene: TRBJ1-1; D gene: TRBD1; V gene: TRBV5-1; CDR3 DNA: TGCGCCAGCAGCTTCACCGGACAGGGGGCTCACACTGAAGCTTTCTTT; CDR3 protein: CASSFTGQGAHTEAFF
clone size: -; J gene: TRBJ2-2; D gene: -; V gene: TRBV5-6; CDR3 DNA: TGTGCCAGCAGCTTCCGCCGGGACCTGAACACCGGGGAGCTGTTTTTT; CDR3 protein: CASSFRRDLNTGELFF
clone size: -; J gene: TRBJ2-5; D gene: TRBD2; V gene: TRBV6-5; CDR3 DNA: TGTGCCAGCAGTTACTCGTTGAGCGGGACGATGGAGACCCAGTACTTC; CDR3 protein: CASSYSLSGTMETQYF
clone size: -; J gene: TRBJ2-5; D gene: -; V gene: TRBV27; CDR3 DNA: TGTGCCAGCAGTTTATTTATCGAGATTCCACTGACAGTGTGGCAAGAGACCCAGTACTTC; CDR3 protein: CASSLFIEIPLTVWQETQYF
clone size: many; J gene: TRBJ2-5; D gene: -; V gene: TRBV2; CDR3 DNA: TGTGCCAGCAGGTTCAGGAGGGGGGGAGAGACCCAGTACTTC; CDR3 protein: CASRFRRGGETQYF
clone size: once; J gene: TRBJ1-1; D gene: -; V gene: TRBV9; CDR3 DNA: TGTGCCAGCAGCGGGTGGGGGAGCACTGAAGCTTTCTTT; CDR3 protein: CASSGWGSTEAFF
clone size: -; J gene: TRBJ2-4; D gene: -; V gene: TRBV5-1; CDR3 DNA: TGCGCCAGCAGCTTGAGCTCCGGCTCACCCCGGAACATTCAGTACTTC; CDR3 protein: CASSLSSGSPRNIQYF
clone size: -; J gene: TRBJ2-5; D gene: -; V gene: TRBV29-1; CDR3 DNA: TGCAGCGTTGGTTTCGACACCTCACAAGAGACCCAGTACTTC; CDR3 protein: CSVGFDTSQETQYF
clone size: once; J gene: TRBJ1-5; D gene: -; V gene: TRBV28; CDR3 DNA: TGTGCCAGCAGTTTACAAATTCAGCCCCAGCATTTT; CDR3 protein: CASSLQIQPQHF
clone size: few; J gene: TRBJ2-7; D gene: -; V gene: TRBV5-1; CDR3 DNA: TGCGCCAGCAGCTTGGCCACACATGGCTACGAGCAGTACTTC; CDR3 protein: CASSLATHGYEQYF
clone size: -; J gene: TRBJ2-7; D gene: TRBD1; V gene: TRBV27; CDR3 DNA: TGTGCCAGCAGTATCCGGGGGACAGGGAAATCCTACGAGCAGTACTTC; CDR3 protein: CASSIRGTGKSYEQYF
clone size: -; J gene: TRBJ1-4; D gene: TRBD1; V gene: TRBV5-1; CDR3 DNA: TGCGCCAGCAGCGACCCACAGGGGTCTAATGAAAAACTGTTTTTT; CDR3 protein: CASSDPQGSNEKLFF
clone size: -; J gene: TRBJ1-4; D gene: -; V gene: TRBV2; CDR3 DNA: TGTGCCAGCAGTGACAGATCAACTAATGAAAAACTGTTTTTT; CDR3 protein: CASSDRSTNEKLFF
clone size: once; J gene: TRBJ2-2; D gene: TRBD1; V gene: TRBV4-1; CDR3 DNA: TGCGCCAGCAGCCGGGGGACAGCCAACACCGGGGAGCTGTTTTTT; CDR3 protein: CASSRGTANTGELFF
clone size: many; J gene: TRBJ2-1; D gene: TRBD1; V gene: TRBV5-6; CDR3 DNA: TGTGCCAGCAGCCTGTCCGGGACAGGGGACAATGAGCAGTTCTTC; CDR3 protein: CASSLSGTGDNEQFF
clone size: -; J gene: TRBJ1-5; D gene: -; V gene: TRBV27; CDR3 DNA: TGTGCCAGCAGCCCATATGGGGCAGGAAGGTTAAATCAGCCCCAGCATTTT; CDR3 protein: CASSPYGAGRLNQPQHF
clone size: -; J gene: TRBJ2-6; D gene: -; V gene: TRBV7-8; CDR3 DNA: TGTGCCAGCAGCCCCTCCCGGGCCAACGTCCTGACTTTC; CDR3 protein: CASSPSRANVLTF
clone size: -; J gene: TRBJ2-1; D gene: -; V gene: TRBV18; CDR3 DNA: TGTGCCAGCTCCGACGTCGGGGTAGGCTCCTACAATGAGCAGTTCTTC; CDR3 protein: CASSDVGVGSYNEQFF
clone size: -; J gene: TRBJ2-7; D gene: -; V gene: TRBV7-9; CDR3 DNA: TGTGCCAGCAGCTCAACCGGAGGGGGACACGGAGGATACGAGCAGTACTTC; CDR3 protein: CASSSTGGGHGGYEQYF
clone size: -; J gene: TRBJ1-2; D gene: -; V gene: TRBV4-1; CDR3 DNA: TGCGCCAGCAGCGCCGGCGGAGTCTATGGCTACACCTTC; CDR3 protein: CASSAGGVYGYTF
clone size: -; J gene: TRBJ2-7; D gene: TRBD1; V gene: TRBV6-5; CDR3 DNA: TGTGCCAGCAGTTATCAAGGGACAGGGCAGGAGGAGCAGTACTTC; CDR3 protein: CASSYQGTGQEEQYF
clone size: -; J gene: TRBJ2-2; D gene: TRBD2; V gene: TRBV10-3; CDR3 DNA: TGTGCCATCTGGGCGGGAGGGGGCACCGGGGAGCTGTTTTTT; CDR3 protein: CAIWAGGGTGELFF
clone size: -; J gene: TRBJ2-1; D gene: TRBD2; V gene: TRBV5-1; CDR3 DNA: TGCGCCAGCAGCTTGGCCGTCGGGGGGAACTCCTACAATGAGCAGTTCTTC; CDR3 protein: CASSLAVGGNSYNEQFF
clone size: -; J gene: TRBJ2-7; D gene: -; V gene: TRBV7-2; CDR3 DNA: TGTGCCAGCAGCTCCCACGCGGCCAGCGAGCAGTACTTC; CDR3 protein: CASSSHAASEQYF
clone size: -; J gene: TRBJ1-1; D gene: TRBD1; V gene: TRBV7-2; CDR3 DNA: TGTGCCAGCAGCTTTACAGGGGGCGACACTGAAGCTTTCTTT; CDR3 protein: CASSFTGGDTEAFF
clone size: -; J gene: TRBJ1-2; D gene: -; V gene: TRBV29-1; CDR3 DNA: TGCAGCGTTGAAACCGGAGGCGGCGCTTCCTATGGCTACACCTTC; CDR3 protein: CSVETGGGASYGYTF
clone size: few; J gene: TRBJ1-2; D gene: TRBD1; V gene: TRBV19; CDR3 DNA: TGTGCCAGTAGTATAGGCGGGACAGACTATGGCTACACCTTC; CDR3 protein: CASSIGGTDYGYTF
clone size: once; J gene: TRBJ2-3; D gene: -; V gene: TRBV30; CDR3 DNA: TGTGCCTGGAGTGGAGAACCCACGAGGCTGGCGTATACCCAAGGGCCCTTCACAGATACGCAGTATTTT; CDR3 protein: CAWSGEPTRLAYTQGPFTDTQYF
clone size: -; J gene: TRBJ2-1; D gene: TRBD2; V gene: TRBV6-5; CDR3 DNA: TGTGCCAGCAGTTACGCGCCCGGGACTAGTAAGCATGAGCAGTTCTTC; CDR3 protein: CASSYAPGTSKHEQFF
clone size: -; J gene: TRBJ2-2; D gene: -; V gene: TRBV13; CDR3 DNA: TGTGCCAGCAGCTACAGCGGCGGGGAGCTGTTTTTT; CDR3 protein: CASSYSGGELFF
clone size: -; J gene: TRBJ2-5; D gene: TRBD2; V gene: TRBV5-1; CDR3 DNA: TGCGCCAGCAGCTCCACTAGCGGGGGAAAAGAGACCCAGTACTTC; CDR3 protein: CASSSTSGGKETQYF
clone size: -; J gene: TRBJ1-3; D gene: TRBD1; V gene: TRBV5-1; CDR3 DNA: TGCGCCAGCAGCCCCGGACAGGCCGGGAACACCATATATTTT; CDR3 protein: CASSPGQAGNTIYF
clone size: -; J gene: TRBJ2-3; D gene: TRBD2; V gene: TRBV4-2; CDR3 DNA: TGTGCCAGCAGCCAAGGTGTCATCCGGGGGGTGTGGGGCACAGATACGCAGTATTTT; CDR3 protein: CASSQGVIRGVWGTDTQYF
clone size: -; J gene: TRBJ1-2; D gene: TRBD1; V gene: TRBV28; CDR3 DNA: TGTGCCAGCAGTTTAAGTCGGGTTGCGACAGGGGGCTACACCTTC; CDR3 protein: CASSLSRVATGGYTF
clone size: -; J gene: TRBJ2-7; D gene: -; V gene: TRBV4-3; CDR3 DNA: TGCGCCAGCAGCCAAGATCAGGACTCTCGGCAGTACTTC; CDR3 protein: CASSQDQDSRQYF
clone size: few; J gene: TRBJ1-1; D gene: -; V gene: TRBV27; CDR3 DNA: TGTGCCAGTCTACACGGAGGGGGACGGATGAACACTGAAGCTTTCTTT; CDR3 protein: CASLHGGGRMNTEAFF
clone size: -; J gene: TRBJ1-1; D gene: TRBD1; V gene: TRBV29-1; CDR3 DNA: TGCAGCGTTGGGGACAGGGGGGAGAACACTGAAGCTTTCTTT; CDR3 protein: CSVGDRGENTEAFF
clone size: -; J gene: TRBJ2-1; D gene: TRBD2; V gene: TRBV5-1; CDR3 DNA: TGCGCCAGCAGAGCCGTTCCGGGAGGCCACAATGAGCAGTTCTTC; CDR3 protein: CASRAVPGGHNEQFF
clone size: -; J gene: TRBJ2-7; D gene: TRBD1; V gene: TRBV29-1; CDR3 DNA: TGCAGCGTTGTCCGGACAGGTGCCTACGAGCAGTACTTC; CDR3 protein: CSVVRTGAYEQYF
clone size: -; J gene: TRBJ1-1; D gene: -; V gene: TRBV10-2; CDR3 DNA: TGCGCCAGCAGCGCCTATCCGGGGATGGTTACTGAAGCTTTCTTT; CDR3 protein: CASSAYPGMVTEAFF
clone size: -; J gene: TRBJ2-7; D gene: TRBD1; V gene: TRBV5-4; CDR3 DNA: TGTGCCAGCACCCCCGGACAGGGGGTTTTGTACGAGCAGTACTTC; CDR3 protein: CASTPGQGVLYEQYF
clone size: -; J gene: TRBJ2-7; D gene: TRBD1; V gene: TRBV5-1; CDR3 DNA: TGCGCCAGCAGCTTGGCTGGGACAGGGGGCGACGAGCAGTACTTC; CDR3 protein: CASSLAGTGGDEQYF
clone size: -; J gene: TRBJ2-5; D gene: -; V gene: TRBV15; CDR3 DNA: TGTGCCACCAGCAGTCTCCGGGCACAAGAGACCCAGTACTTC; CDR3 protein: CATSSLRAQETQYF
clone size: -; J gene: TRBJ2-7; D gene: -; V gene: TRBV28; CDR3 DNA: TGTGCCAGCAGTTTGGATTCGGCGGGCAACTACGAGCAGTACTTC; CDR3 protein: CASSLDSAGNYEQYF
clone size: -; J gene: TRBJ2-7; D gene: TRBD1; V gene: TRBV28; CDR3 DNA: TGTGCCAGCGGGGCCATCAGCGCGACAGGGAGCTCCTACGAGCAGTACTTC; CDR3 protein: CASGAISATGSSYEQYF
clone size: -; J gene: TRBJ1-5; D gene: -; V gene: TRBV6-6; CDR3 DNA: TGTGCCAGCAGTTACCTACAGACAGATCAGCCCCAGCATTTT; CDR3 protein: CASSYLQTDQPQHF
clone size: -; J gene: TRBJ1-6; D gene: -; V gene: TRBV10-3; CDR3 DNA: TGTGCCATCAGGGATGGGGATTCACCCCTCCACTTT; CDR3 protein: CAIRDGDSPLHF
clone size: -; J gene: TRBJ1-2; D gene: -; V gene: TRBV9; CDR3 DNA: TGTGCCAGCAGCGTAGACAGCAAGGGGACCTATGGCTACACCTTC; CDR3 protein: CASSVDSKGTYGYTF
clone size: -; J gene: TRBJ1-5; D gene: -; V gene: TRBV7-9; CDR3 DNA: TGTGCCAGCAGCTCCACGGACTTGCCCCAGCATTTT; CDR3 protein: CASSSTDLPQHF
clone size: few; J gene: TRBJ2-2; D gene: TRBD2; V gene: TRBV10-2; CDR3 DNA: TGCGCCAGCAGTGATATGGGGCGGGAGGGCCGGACCGGGGAGCTGTTTTTT; CDR3 protein: CASSDMGREGRTGELFF
clone size: -; J gene: TRBJ1-4; D gene: TRBD1; V gene: TRBV5-1; CDR3 DNA: TGCGCCAGCAGCTGGGGGACAGGCCGAAGGGAAAAACTGTTTTTT; CDR3 protein: CASSWGTGRREKLFF